This T cell receptor beta chain was identified during a study of T cell changes during pregnancy in multiple sclerosis. TCRdb keeps only in-frame clones here, not all; method: immunoSEQ multiplex PCR. In the table there are around 50,000 clones, 93% of which are singletons. The count of this clone is one. The sample here was CD8+ T cells from peripheral blood mononuclear cells, taken in the second trimester of pregnancy. The TCR originated in a female donor with multiple sclerosis, enrolled in a pregnancy study.

CDR3 DNA: TGTGCCAGCAGCCCCCGGACGGGAAATGAGCAGTTCTTC. Amino acids: CASSPRTGNEQFF. The J gene is TRBJ2-1, the V gene TRBV11-3, with D perhaps matching TRBD2 (5 bases). V was clipped by 5 bases and J by 7 bases, with 12 bases between them. The CDR3 consists of 13 residues. CDR1 and CDR2 from the germline V gene are SGHNT and YENEEA.